Each of the 7 T cell receptor beta chains below was sequenced from the same sample in a study of cytomegalovirus exposure and HLA in healthy donors. With 60 Vbeta and 13 Jbeta primers, the PCR was carried out. Assay used: immunoSEQ multiplex PCR; TCRdb lists only in-frame clones, some missing. The data show 150,000 to 200,000 clones, with around 80% seen just once and around 1% held by the top ten. The material sequenced was PBMCs. The receptors shown here come from a woman aged 40-49 years in good health and CMV-seronegative.

The V gene is TRBV5-5, the J gene TRBJ1-2; 8 nucleotides line up with TRBD1. The CDR3 covers 15 residues. V shed 3 bases, J shed 3 bases, and the junction held 7 bases outside the gene matches. From germline, CDR1 is SGHKS and CDR2 YYEKEE (reference sequence). CDR3 sequence (DNA): TGTGCCAGCAGCTCTCTCCAGGGGGCCGACTATGGCTACACCTTC. As protein: CASSSLQGADYGYTF.

The CDR3 sequence: CASSLGRDSGYEQYF. DNA for the CDR3: TGTGCCAGCAGCTTAGGCCGGGACAGCGGCTACGAGCAGTACTTC. The rearrangement links TRBV13 to TRBJ2-7; 7 bases match TRBD1. The CDR3 is 15 amino acids. CDR1 is PRHDT, CDR2 FYEKMQ, per germline (reference sequence). V was clipped by 0 bases and J by 3 bases; unmatched bases: 5.

This chain uses TRBV9 with TRBJ2-5, with D maybe TRBD2 (7 bases). There are 14 residues in the CDR3. The V gene's germline CDR1 is SGDLS and CDR2 YYNGEE. V lost 3 bases and J 5 bases, leaving 14 bases between the germline ends. The CDR3 protein is CASSARAGAETQYF. For the CDR3, the DNA is TGTGCCAGCAGCGCCCGGGCGGGGGCGGAGACCCAGTACTTC.

V gene TRBV5-1 combines with J gene TRBJ2-7, with TRBD1 matching over 9 bases. This CDR3 is 15 amino acids long. V shed 4 bases, J shed 4 bases, and the junction held 9 bases outside the gene matches. Germline CDR1 and CDR2: SGHRS and YFSETQ. Here the CDR3 DNA reads TGCGCCAGCAGCCCTGGGGACAGGGACTTATACGAGCAGTACTTC. It translates to CASSPGDRDLYEQYF.

Turning to this clone: The sample holds other DNA sequences that translate to the same CDR3. CDR3 sequence: CASSLRGESTEAFF. The CDR3 DNA reads as TGCGCCAGCAGCTTGCGGGGGGAGAGCACTGAAGCTTTCTTT. This chain connects TRBV5-1 to TRBJ1-1, with D perhaps matching TRBD1 (5 bases). The V end lost 1 base, the J end lost 4 bases, and 11 bases lay between the germline ends. The CDR3 contains 14 residues. CDR1 is SGHRS, CDR2 YFSETQ, per germline.

The gene calls are TRBV28 and TRBJ1-5; weak D call: TRBD1 (5 bases). CDR3 length: 16 residues. Germline CDR1 MDHEN, CDR2 SYDVKM. Trimming left V 0 bases short and J 9 bases short, with 18 bases between. The CDR3 nucleotides are TGTGCCAGCAGTTTATGGGGAGGGGAGAGTCGGACGCCCCAGCATTTT. Protein sequence: CASSLWGGESRTPQHF.

CDR3 loop: CASSLTSGAYNEQFF. CDR3 nucleotides: TGCGCCAGCAGCTTGACTAGCGGTGCCTACAATGAGCAGTTCTTC. This chain connects TRBV5-1 to TRBJ2-1; 8 bases align to TRBD2. The CDR3 is made up of 15 amino acids. V dropped 1 base and J dropped 2; count of bases not matched to a gene: 2. Germline V gene lookup returns CDR1 SGHRS and CDR2 YFSETQ. The complete variable domain, with remaining parts taken from reference TRBV5-1 and TRBJ2-1, reads KAGVTQTPRYLIKTRGQQVTLSCSPISGHRSVSWYQQTPGQGLQFLFEYFSETQRNKGNFPGRFSGRQFSNSRSEMNVSTLELGDSALYLCASSLTSGAYNEQFFGPGTRLTVL.